Following are 22 T cell receptor beta chains from one sample sequenced in a study of T cell repertoires in cytomegalovirus infection. TCRdb recomputed calls from the reads with MiXCR, one row per CDR3 protein. The sample carries around 260,000 distinct CDR3 sequences, under 30% recorded once. The sequenced sample consisted of PBMCs. The source of these receptors is a human donor in good health (CMV status not recorded). Some clones in this sample may be carry-over from other donors' samples.

This chain links TRBV5-1 with TRBJ2-3, with D tentatively TRBD1 (6 bases). Germline CDR1 SGHRS, CDR2 YFSETQ. The CDR3 has 14 residues. The V end lost 4 bases, the J end lost 6 bases, and 15 bases lay between the germline ends. CDR3 coding DNA: TGCGCCAGCAGCCCGGGACACCTGTTGGATACGCAGTATTTT. It codes for CASSPGHLLDTQYF.

This chain links TRBV5-1 with TRBJ2-7; 8 bases are shared with TRBD1. Germline CDR1 and CDR2: SGHRS and YFSETQ. CDR3 length: 13 amino acids. Germline trimming cut 5 bases from V and 3 bases from J; bases unmatched to any gene: 4. CDR3: CASRETGGYEQYF. CDR3 sequence (DNA): TGCGCCAGCAGAGAAACAGGGGGCTACGAGCAGTACTTC.

This clonotype was recorded many times. The chain is built from TRBV12-3 or TRBV12-4 and TRBJ1-3; D is perhaps TRBD1 (5 bases). The V end was cut by 5 bases, the J end by 0 bases, with 14 bases between. CDR3 size: 16 residues. This CDR3 reads CASSAQTVLSGNTIYF. The CDR3 DNA follows: TGTGCCAGCAGTGCACAGACAGTACTCTCTGGAAACACCATATATTTT.

The chain uses TRBV28 and TRBJ2-2; TRBD1 matches at 11 bases. Unmatched junction bases numbered 7, after V lost 3 bases and J lost 4 bases. This CDR3 is 17 amino acids long. Germline lookup yields CDR1 MDHEN and CDR2 SYDVKM. CDR3 nucleotides: TGTGCCAGCAGTTTTCCCGGGACAGGGGGACTCACCGGGGAGCTGTTTTTT. This gives the protein CASSFPGTGGLTGELFF.

The rearrangement uses TRBV20-1 and TRBJ2-6, with no clear D. Germline V gene sequence: CDR1 DFQATT, CDR2 SNEGSKA (reference sequence). The germline V and J ends were trimmed by 7 bases and 4 bases, with 14 bases remaining between them. This CDR3 comprises 14 residues. DNA for the CDR3: TGCAGTGTGTCCCACAGCTCCGGGGCCAACGTCCTGACTTTC. This sequence encodes CSVSHSSGANVLTF.

This clonotype was recorded at least ten times. J is TRBJ1-1 and V is TRBV7-2; unclear D gene. This CDR3 comprises 14 residues. Per germline, CDR1 SGHTA and CDR2 FQGNSA. V was clipped by 6 bases and J by 6 bases, with 17 bases between them. In DNA, the CDR3 is TGTGCCAGCAGATCTGGGCCTGGGGTCCCTGAAGCTTTCTTT. Its translation: CASRSGPGVPEAFF. The full variable domain, in which reference TRBV7-2 and TRBJ1-1 provide the parts outside the CDR3, is GAGVSQSPSNKVTEKGKDVELRCDPISGHTALYWYRQSLGQGLEFLIYFQGNSAPDKSGLPSDRFSAERTGGSVSTLTIQRTQQEDSAVYLCASRSGPGVPEAFFGQGTRLTVV.

This clonotype was seen at least ten times. V is TRBV7-2 and J is TRBJ1-2, with D perhaps TRBD1 (5 bases). Trimming took off 2 bases at V and 6 bases at J, with 13 bases between the two ends. CDR3 length: 14 amino acids. Per the germline V gene, CDR1 is SGHTA and CDR2 is FQGNSA. The DNA of the CDR3 is TGTGCCAGCAGCTTAAGGGGTACGGTGGATGGCTACACCTTC. This encodes CASSLRGTVDGYTF.

This clonotype was seen a handful of times. This chain uses TRBV19 with TRBJ2-1; D tentatively reads TRBD1 or TRBD2 (6 bases each). The CDR3 runs 14 residues. V dropped 6 bases and J dropped 8 bases, with 17 bases sitting between them. Germline CDR1 and CDR2: LNHDA and SQIVND (reference sequence). CDR3 loop: CASSLSPGEDEQFF. Here the CDR3 DNA reads TGTGCCAGTAGCCTCTCTCCAGGGGAGGATGAGCAGTTCTTC.

This clonotype came up a few times. The V gene is TRBV7-3, the J gene TRBJ2-7; D possibly matches TRBD1 or TRBD2 (6 bases each). The germline CDR1 and CDR2 sequences are SGHTA and FQGTGA. Trimming shortened V by 3 bases and J by 3 bases, and 12 bases separated the two germline ends. This CDR3 comprises 14 residues. DNA of the CDR3: TGTGCCAGCAGCTTGGCGGGACAAAACTACGAGCAGTACTTC. This sequence encodes CASSLAGQNYEQYF.

This clonotype was detected ten times or more. The V and J genes are TRBV28 and TRBJ2-3, with D perhaps TRBD2 (6 bases). V was clipped by 3 bases and J by 5 bases, with 18 bases between them. Germline V gene lookup returns CDR1 MDHEN and CDR2 SYDVKM. This CDR3 is 16 amino acids long. DNA for the CDR3: TGTGCCAGCAGTTTGGACGGGAGTAGACTCGGAGATACGCAGTATTTT. Its translation: CASSLDGSRLGDTQYF.

The chain carries TRBV20-1 and TRBJ2-7; D ambiguous. Per germline, CDR1 DFQATT and CDR2 SNEGSKA (reference sequence). The CDR3 is 14 amino acids. The ends were cut back, 1 base at V and 2 bases at J, with 12 bases in the middle. CDR3 region: CSARVTGDAYEQYF. CDR3 nucleotide sequence: TGCAGTGCTAGAGTTACGGGCGACGCCTACGAGCAGTACTTC.

The rearrangement joins TRBV5-6 to TRBJ1-2; D is uncertain. The CDR3 runs 14 residues. V lost 4 bases to trimming and J lost 0 bases, with 10 bases between them. Germline V gene lookup returns CDR1 SGHDT and CDR2 YYEEEE. Written as DNA, the CDR3 is TGTGCCAGCAGCCGGGTCGAGACTAACTATGGCTACACCTTC. Amino acid sequence: CASSRVETNYGYTF.

The rearrangement links TRBV20-1 to TRBJ2-1; D may be TRBD2 (7 bases). The CDR3 loop spans 14 amino acids. Trimming shortened V by 6 bases and J by 3 bases, and 15 bases separated the two germline ends. Germline V gene data show CDR1 as DFQATT and CDR2 as SNEGSKA (reference sequence). The CDR3 here is CSARGGALYNEQFF. The CDR3 region has the DNA TGCAGTGCCCGAGGGGGGGCACTCTACAATGAGCAGTTCTTC.

V gene TRBV6-1 combines with J gene TRBJ1-2; TRBD1 is a possible D gene (6 bases). The CDR3 has 15 amino acids. Germline values: CDR1 MNHNS, CDR2 SASEGT. The V end was cut by 7 bases, the J end by 3 bases, with 18 bases between. CDR3 amino acids: CASKEAGDLDYGYTF. The CDR3 DNA is TGTGCCAGCAAGGAAGCAGGGGATCTAGACTATGGCTACACCTTC.

The rearrangement uses TRBV12-3 or TRBV12-4 and TRBJ1-5, with D tentatively TRBD1 (6 bases). This CDR3 spans 15 amino acids. Trimming stripped 6 bases from V and 5 bases from J, with 17 bases between. The CDR3 reads CASSSHVGGYQPQHF. CDR3 bases: TGTGCCAGCAGCTCCCATGTGGGGGGCTATCAGCCCCAGCATTTT.

This clonotype was detected ten times or more. This chain uses TRBV12-3 or TRBV12-4 with TRBJ2-5; D is ambiguous. The V and J ends lost 3 bases and 9 bases respectively, with 11 bases between them. There are 12 residues in the CDR3. This chain's CDR3 is CASSFFAGPQYF. In DNA form, the CDR3 reads TGTGCCAGCAGTTTTTTTGCCGGCCCCCAGTACTTC.

V is TRBV6-5 and J is TRBJ1-2; the D is unclear. The CDR3 extends over 13 amino acids. The germline V gene has CDR1 MNHEY and CDR2 SVGAGI. The V end was cut by 2 bases, the J end by 4 bases, with 8 bases between. DNA for the CDR3: TGTGCCAGCAGTTACAAGTCCTTCTATGGCTACACCTTC. It codes for CASSYKSFYGYTF.

This clonotype was observed at least ten times. V and J are TRBV7-3 and TRBJ2-7; 8 nucleotides agree with TRBD1. The germline gives CDR1 SGHTA, CDR2 FQGTGA. The CDR3 length is 13 residues. V shed 4 bases and J 7 bases; nucleotides not matched to a gene: 6. The CDR3 region is CASSSNGQGEQYF. The CDR3 DNA reads as TGTGCCAGCAGCTCAAACGGACAGGGAGAGCAGTACTTC.

This chain links TRBV6-6 with TRBJ1-1; D is unresolved. V lost 7 bases and J 0 bases, leaving 9 bases between the germline ends. There are 13 residues in the CDR3. The germline V gene has CDR1 MNHNY and CDR2 SVGAGI (reference sequence). Here the CDR3 DNA reads TGTGCCAGCATTGTTAAAATGAACACTGAAGCTTTCTTT. Translation gives CASIVKMNTEAFF.

This clonotype was counted many times. The V call is TRBV7-8, the J call TRBJ1-5; 7 nucleotides align to TRBD1. The V gene end was trimmed by 1 base and the J gene end by 7 bases; junction bases not matched to a gene: 7. The germline V gene has CDR1 SGHVS and CDR2 FQNEAQ. This CDR3 is 15 amino acids long. The CDR3 DNA reads TGTGCCAGCAGCTTAGGAAGACAGGGAGGACAGCCCCAGCATTTT. As protein: CASSLGRQGGQPQHF.

The chain has TRBV11-2 and TRBJ2-5; tentative D call: TRBD2 (6 bases). The CDR3 is made up of 16 amino acids. From germline, CDR1 is SGHAT and CDR2 FQNNGV. Trimming pared 1 base from V and 4 bases from J, leaving 16 bases between. The CDR3: CASSLAGQGGGETQYF. For the CDR3, the DNA is TGTGCCAGCAGCTTAGCGGGTCAGGGAGGTGGAGAGACCCAGTACTTC.

V gene TRBV19 combines with J gene TRBJ2-3, with D perhaps given as TRBD1 or TRBD2 (5 bases each). The ends were cut back, 1 base at V and 4 bases at J, with 15 bases in the middle. The CDR3 has 16 amino acids. Germline CDR1 and CDR2: LNHDA and SQIVND (reference sequence). CDR3 region: CASSIGGSERADTQYF. CDR3 nucleotides: TGTGCCAGTAGTATAGGGGGGTCGGAACGCGCAGATACGCAGTATTTT.